The 18 T cell receptor beta chains below all came from one sample that was sequenced in a study of blood T cell repertoires in COVID-19. TCRdb keeps only in-frame clones here, not all; method: immunoSEQ multiplex PCR. The table includes some 150,000 clones, 75% to 90% detected once. Material for sequencing was peripheral blood. These receptors were taken from a woman aged 70-85 years with acute or convalescent COVID-19.

This clone appeared once. This chain uses TRBV19 with TRBJ2-5, with 9 bases that match TRBD2. Germline V gene data show CDR1 as LNHDA and CDR2 as SQIVND (reference sequence). Trimming cost V 3 bases and J 0 bases; bases outside gene matches: 2. The CDR3 is made up of 15 amino acids. CDR3 protein: CASSISSGDQETQYF. The CDR3 DNA reads TGTGCCAGTAGTATTTCTAGCGGGGACCAAGAGACCCAGTACTTC.

The chain has TRBV28 and TRBJ1-3; D ambiguous. CDR1 MDHEN and CDR2 SYDVKM come from the germline V gene. This CDR3 spans 15 amino acids. V dropped 8 bases and J dropped 0 bases, with 14 bases sitting between them. The CDR3 DNA is TGTGCCAGCCTAGGTCAGTACGACTCTGGAAACACCATATATTTT. This encodes CASLGQYDSGNTIYF. Filled out from reference TRBV28 and TRBJ1-3, the complete variable domain reads DVKVTQSSRYLVKRTGEKVFLECVQDMDHENMFWYRQDPGLGLRLIYFSYDVKMKEKGDIPEGYSVSREKKERFSLILESASTNQTSMYLCASLGQYDSGNTIYFGEGSWLTVV.

The chain uses TRBV11-3 and TRBJ1-6; D possibly corresponds to TRBD1 (5 bases). The CDR3 spans 17 residues. Trimming took 1 base from V and 5 from J, leaving 15 bases between them. From germline, CDR1 is SGHNT and CDR2 YENEEA. The CDR3 bases are TGTGCCAGCAGCTTAGTTGGGAGGGGCCCCGATAATTCACCCCTCCACTTT. It translates to CASSLVGRGPDNSPLHF.

The rearrangement uses TRBV18 and TRBJ2-3; unclear D gene. The CDR3 is 14 residues long. V was shortened by 3 bases and J by 3 bases, with 10 bases between the two germline ends. Per the germline V gene, CDR1 is KGHSH and CDR2 is LQKENI. This CDR3 is CASSPLQETDTQYF. CDR3 in DNA: TGTGCCAGCTCACCCTTACAAGAAACAGATACGCAGTATTTT.

The V call is TRBV5-6, the J call TRBJ1-1; D unclear. Trimming stripped 4 bases from V and 0 bases from J, with 16 bases between. The CDR3 is made up of 16 amino acids. Germline V gives CDR1 SGHDT, CDR2 YYEEEE. The CDR3 reads CASSPAWATVNTEAFF. CDR3 DNA: TGTGCCAGCAGCCCGGCTTGGGCAACAGTGAACACTGAAGCTTTCTTT.

The chain uses TRBV3-1 (or the pseudogene TRBV3-2) and TRBJ1-1, with 7 bases fitting TRBD1. CDR3 length: 13 amino acids. V was clipped by 4 bases and J by 4 bases; unmatched bases: 3. CDR1 is LGHDT, CDR2 YNNKEL, per germline (reference sequence). The CDR3 nucleotides read TGTGCCAGCAGCCGGACAGGAGGCACTGAAGCTTTCTTT. Protein sequence: CASSRTGGTEAFF.

This sequence joins TRBV19 and TRBJ1-3; possible D gene TRBD1, 6 bases. The CDR3 covers 18 residues. The V end was cut by 3 bases, the J end by 2 bases, with 20 bases between. Germline V CDR1 and CDR2: LNHDA, SQIVND (reference sequence). The CDR3 bases are TGTGCCAGTAGTATTGGGGGGGCTCCGTTGAAAACTGGAAACACCATATATTTT. Translated: CASSIGGAPLKTGNTIYF.

This CDR3 reads CASSTGTHNQPQHF. Here the CDR3 DNA reads TGTGCCAGCAGTACAGGGACCCACAATCAGCCCCAGCATTTT. The chain has TRBV6-1 and TRBJ1-5, with D maybe TRBD1 (6 bases). The CDR3 totals 14 residues. Germline V gene lookup returns CDR1 MNHNS and CDR2 SASEGT. Trimming shortened V by 5 bases and J by 3 bases, and 11 bases separated the two germline ends.

This clone was counted between two and nine times. The gene calls are TRBV5-1 and TRBJ1-2; 10 nucleotides line up with TRBD1. The CDR3 sequence is 14 residues long. V gave up 4 bases and J gave up 4 bases; unmatched junction bases: 4. Germline V gene sequence: CDR1 SGHRS, CDR2 YFSETQ. CDR3 nucleotides: TGCGCCAGCAGCAACGGACAGGGGGGCTATGGCTACACCTTC. It specifies CASSNGQGGYGYTF.

A note on this clone: In the same sample, other DNA sequences code for this CDR3. The chain uses TRBV5-1 and TRBJ1-3; 9 bases line up with TRBD1. The junction had 3 bases not matched to a gene; V was cut back by 0 bases and J by 2 bases. Germline CDR1 SGHRS, CDR2 YFSETQ. CDR3 size: 16 residues. In nucleotides, the CDR3 is TGCGCCAGCAGCTTGGCGGGACAGGGACCTGGAAACACCATATATTTT. This translates into CASSLAGQGPGNTIYF.

The rearrangement joins TRBV28 to TRBJ1-5, with D maybe TRBD1 (5 bases). Trimming removed 6 bases at V and 6 bases at J, with 6 bases between. The CDR3 spans 11 residues. The germline gives CDR1 MDHEN, CDR2 SYDVKM. The CDR3 reads CASRGGQPQHF. The DNA of the CDR3 is TGTGCCAGCAGGGGGGGTCAGCCCCAGCATTTT.

The V and J genes are TRBV9 and TRBJ2-3; tentative D call: TRBD2 (6 bases). V shed 3 bases and J shed 2 bases, with 7 bases lying between them. CDR1 SGDLS and CDR2 YYNGEE come from the germline V gene. The CDR3 runs 13 residues. The CDR3 region is CASSGGDTDTQYF. In DNA form, the CDR3 reads TGTGCCAGCAGCGGGGGGGACACAGATACGCAGTATTTT.

The chain has TRBV25-1 and TRBJ2-7, with 8 bases lining up with TRBD1. The V gene's germline CDR1 is MGHDK and CDR2 SYGVNS. V trimming: 2 bases; J trimming: 2 bases; junction bases outside the gene matches: 5. This CDR3 has 15 residues. The CDR3 protein is CASSEVGTGTYEQYF. The CDR3 nucleotides are TGTGCCAGCAGTGAAGTCGGGACAGGTACCTACGAGCAGTACTTC.

This chain uses TRBV4-2 with TRBJ1-3; D is uncertain. The germline gives CDR1 LGHNA, CDR2 YNFKEQ. Trimming removed 1 base from V and 4 bases from J, with 11 bases in between. The CDR3 runs 15 residues. DNA of the CDR3: TGTGCCAGCAGCCAAGGGCGGTATGCAGGAAACACCATATATTTT. Its translation is CASSQGRYAGNTIYF.

This clone was seen more than once but under ten times. CDR3 coding DNA: TGTGCCAGCAGTTGGAGGGAGAACTACGAGCAGTACTTC. This sequence encodes CASSWRENYEQYF. The gene calls are TRBV25-1 and TRBJ2-7; maybe TRBD2 (6 bases). With 5 bases removed from V and 3 bases from J, the gap between germline ends came to 11 bases. CDR3 length: 13 amino acids. The V gene's germline CDR1 is MGHDK and CDR2 SYGVNS.

This sequence joins TRBV7-3 and TRBJ2-5; 7 bases fit TRBD1. V dropped 1 base and J dropped 4; count of bases not matched to a gene: 9. CDR1 SGHTA and CDR2 FQGTGA come from the germline V gene. The CDR3 totals 16 residues. This CDR3 reads CASSLSVRGLGETQYF. CDR3 coding DNA: TGTGCCAGCAGCTTAAGTGTTAGGGGGCTAGGAGAGACCCAGTACTTC.

The genes are TRBV24-1 and TRBJ2-2; D unclear. From germline, CDR1 is KGHDR and CDR2 SFDVKD. The CDR3 is made up of 12 amino acids. Trimming pared 6 bases from V and 6 bases from J, leaving 7 bases between. The CDR3 DNA is TGTGCCACCAGTCGTGAGGCCGGGGAGCTGTTTTTT. This codes for CATSREAGELFF.

This clone occurred once. CDR3 DNA sequence: TGTGCCAGCAACCCCCGGGACAGGGCTGGAAACACCATATATTTT. Protein sequence: CASNPRDRAGNTIYF. The chain has TRBV2 and TRBJ1-3, with 9 bases matching TRBD1. The V gene's germline CDR1 is SNHLY and CDR2 FYNNEI. The CDR3 is 15 amino acids. Trimming at V came to 7 bases and at J to 2 bases, leaving 6 bases not matched to a gene.